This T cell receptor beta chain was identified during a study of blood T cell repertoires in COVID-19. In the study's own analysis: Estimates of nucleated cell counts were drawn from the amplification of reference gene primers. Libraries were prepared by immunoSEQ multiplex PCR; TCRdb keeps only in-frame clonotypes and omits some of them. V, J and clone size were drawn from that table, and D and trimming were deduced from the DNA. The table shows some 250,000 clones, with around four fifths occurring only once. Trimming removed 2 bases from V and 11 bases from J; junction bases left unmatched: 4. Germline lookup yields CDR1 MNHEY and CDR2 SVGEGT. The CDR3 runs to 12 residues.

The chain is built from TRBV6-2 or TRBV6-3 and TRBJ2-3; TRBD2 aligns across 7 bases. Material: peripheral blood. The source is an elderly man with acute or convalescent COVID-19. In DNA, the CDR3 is TGTGCCAGCAGTTACGGCGGGAGACGGCAGTATTTT. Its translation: CASSYGGRRQYF.